The 27 T cell receptor beta chains below all came from one sample that was sequenced in a study of Graves' ophthalmopathy and Graves' hyperthyroidism. The sequenced template was RNA, covering the TCR beta CDR3 region. The authors performed first-round RT-PCR with HTBI primers and then a second-round multiplex PCR. TCRdb used MiXCR to reprocess the multiplex PCR reads, holding one entry per CDR3 protein. The table includes approximately 460,000 distinct CDR3 sequences, over 13% detected once. Sequencing was performed on blood. These receptors were obtained from a woman between 25 and 40 years old with Graves' ophthalmopathy.

The rearrangement joins TRBV20-1 to TRBJ2-5, with 11 bases lining up with TRBD2. Trimming took 4 bases from V and 2 from J; bases not matched to a gene: 3. The germline CDR1 and CDR2 sequences are DFQATT and SNEGSKA (reference sequence). The CDR3 is 14 residues long. The chain's CDR3 is CSAMLAGGQETQYF. The CDR3 DNA reads TGCAGTGCTATGCTAGCGGGAGGACAAGAGACCCAGTACTTC.

This chain connects TRBV20-1 to TRBJ2-5, with 8 bases fitting TRBD2. Matching the DNA end better, TRBJ2-7 makes the J call doubtful. Germline-derived CDR1 and CDR2 are DFQATT and SNEGSKA (reference sequence). The CDR3 is made up of 14 amino acids. The CDR3 coding sequence is TGCAGTGCTATTAACCCGGGACTAGTCGACGAGCAGTACTTC. It codes for CSAINPGLVDEQYF.

This clonotype was seen at least ten times. V usage is TRBV20-1 and J usage is TRBJ2-2, with a weak D call TRBD1 (6 bases). Germline lookup yields CDR1 DFQATT and CDR2 SNEGSKA (reference sequence). The V end lost 0 bases, the J end lost 1 base, and 15 bases lay between the germline ends. This CDR3 is built from 17 residues. CDR3 protein: CSARDLKRGRNTGELFF. Here the CDR3 DNA reads TGCAGTGCTAGAGACCTAAAGAGGGGGAGGAACACCGGGGAGCTGTTTTTT.

This chain joins TRBV6-1 and TRBJ2-7, with 7 bases identical to TRBD1. The CDR3 sequence is 13 residues long. V was clipped by 7 bases and J by 4 bases; unmatched bases: 7. CDR1 MNHNS and CDR2 SASEGT come from the germline V gene. CDR3 sequence: CASTTGSWYEQYF. The CDR3 DNA follows: TGTGCCAGCACGACAGGGTCTTGGTACGAGCAGTACTTC.

This clonotype was seen repeatedly, ten times or more. The V and J genes are TRBV6-1 and TRBJ1-2, with TRBD1 matching over 8 bases. The CDR3 totals 16 residues. The germline V gene encodes CDR1 MNHNS and CDR2 SASEGT. With V trimmed by 3 bases and J by 5 bases, 11 bases remained unmatched. The CDR3 protein is CASSDHLSGGAYGYTF. The CDR3 DNA is TGTGCCAGCAGTGACCACCTCTCAGGGGGCGCATATGGCTACACCTTC.

This clonotype was counted at least ten times. The chain is built from TRBV10-3 and TRBJ2-5; possibly TRBD1 for D (5 bases). CDR3 length: 13 amino acids. With 5 bases removed from V and 2 bases from J, the gap between germline ends came to 9 bases. Germline V gives CDR1 ENHRY, CDR2 SYGVKD. The CDR3 sequence: CAISSRQQETQYF. CDR3 coding DNA: TGTGCCATCAGTTCGCGACAGCAAGAGACCCAGTACTTC.

In its sample, this clonotype was seen many times. The chain recombines TRBV15 with TRBJ2-7; D is possibly TRBD1 or TRBD2 (6 bases each). Trimming shortened V by 1 base and J by 5 bases, and 12 bases separated the two germline ends. The CDR3 has 14 amino acids. Germline V gene lookup returns CDR1 LNHNV and CDR2 YYDKDF (reference sequence). The CDR3 sequence is CATSRAGGWNEQYF. CDR3 in DNA: TGTGCCACCAGCAGAGCCGGGGGCTGGAACGAGCAGTACTTC.

Ten or more counts support this clonotype. The chain combines TRBV6-5 with TRBJ1-2, with a tentative D call TRBD1 (6 bases). V lost 10 bases and J lost 4, with 19 bases in between. Germline V gene lookup returns CDR1 MNHEY and CDR2 SVGAGI. The CDR3 consists of 14 residues. The CDR3 loop reads CAINHPDRIYGYTF. CDR3 nucleotide sequence: TGTGCCATAAACCATCCCGACAGGATCTATGGCTACACCTTC.

In its sample, this clonotype was seen a few times. A junction end diverges from the germline sequence, so it may reflect a read error. The J gene is TRBJ2-4, the V gene TRBV27; D remains unclear. This CDR3 has 13 amino acids. Germline lookup yields CDR1 MNHEY and CDR2 SMNVEV (reference sequence). CDR3 in amino acids: CASSFLLSDIKYF. DNA for the CDR3: TGTGCCAGCAGTTTTTTGTTGTCAGACATTAAGTACTTC.

This clonotype has ten or more counts. This chain uses TRBV7-3 with TRBJ1-1; D is ambiguous. V shed 4 bases and J shed 0 bases, with 6 bases lying between them. Germline values: CDR1 SGHTA, CDR2 FQGTGA. CDR3 size: 13 residues. In DNA, the CDR3 is TGTGCCAGCAGCTCGCAGTTGAACACTGAAGCTTTCTTT. Protein: CASSSQLNTEAFF.

On this clonotype itself: The conserved phenylalanine or tryptophan normally closing the CDR3 is absent here, so this likely arose from a read error. The chain uses TRBV12-3 or TRBV12-4 and TRBJ2-7; D not certain. This CDR3 region has 15 residues. V was trimmed by 4 bases and J by 3 bases, leaving 16 bases between them. The CDR3 DNA sequence: TGTGCCAGCAGTTCAAATCTGGTAGTAGGCTACGAGCAGTACTAC. Translating gives CASSSNLVVGYEQYY.

In DNA, the CDR3 is TGTGCCAGCAACTCGGACAGGGCCGACACCGGGGAGCTGTTTTTT. Translating gives CASNSDRADTGELFF. The chain carries TRBV12-3 or TRBV12-4 and TRBJ2-2, with 8 positions matching TRBD1. V shed 7 bases and J 3 bases; nucleotides not matched to a gene: 7. CDR3 length: 15 residues.

This clonotype occurred a few times. V gene TRBV25-1 combines with J gene TRBJ1-5, with a weak D call TRBD1 (5 bases). With 8 bases removed from V and 6 bases from J, the gap between germline ends came to 14 bases. There are 13 residues in the CDR3. In germline, CDR1 is MGHDK, CDR2 SYGVNS. The CDR3 loop is CASGGVAAQPQHF. CDR3 sequence (DNA): TGTGCCAGCGGGGGGGTTGCGGCTCAGCCCCAGCATTTT.

This clonotype was counted at least ten times. V and J are TRBV11-2 and TRBJ1-1; TRBD1 matches 9 bases. This CDR3 contains 16 residues. CDR1 is SGHAT and CDR2 is FQNNGV in the germline V gene. Trimming took 1 base from V and 5 from J; bases not matched to a gene: 8. This chain's CDR3 is CASSLGRQGVGTEAFF. The DNA of the CDR3 is TGTGCCAGCAGCTTAGGGAGACAGGGGGTTGGGACTGAAGCTTTCTTT.

The chain combines TRBV10-2 with TRBJ1-1; D uncertain. CDR3 length: 12 residues. CDR1 is WSHSY and CDR2 is SAAADI in the germline V gene. Deletions cut 6 bases from V and 1 base from J, with 6 bases between. The CDR3 is CASRATNTEAFF. CDR3 nucleotide sequence: TGCGCCAGCAGGGCGACGAACACTGAAGCTTTCTTT.

Ten or more counts support this clonotype. The chain is built from TRBV10-3 and TRBJ1-1; no definite D call. There are 11 residues in the CDR3. Germline CDR1 is ENHRY and CDR2 is SYGVKD. The V end was cut by 10 bases, the J end by 4 bases, with 10 bases between. DNA of the CDR3: TGTGCCACAGGTGGTATCACTGAAGCTTTCTTT. It specifies CATGGITEAFF.

This clonotype has just a few counts. This sequence joins TRBV24-1 and TRBJ1-2; 9 nucleotides line up with TRBD1. Germline V gene lookup returns CDR1 KGHDR and CDR2 SFDVKD. Trimming cost V 3 bases and J 2 bases; bases outside gene matches: 6. The CDR3 covers 16 residues. CDR3 in DNA: TGTGCCACCAGTGATCCTCCCGGGACAGGGAACTATGGCTACACCTTC. Its protein is CATSDPPGTGNYGYTF.

This clonotype was seen ten or more times. The chain uses TRBV11-2 and TRBJ2-7; D is unresolved. V lost 8 bases, J lost 4 bases, and 15 bases lay in between. CDR1 SGHAT and CDR2 FQNNGV come from the germline V gene. This CDR3 is built from 13 residues. The DNA for the CDR3 is TGTGCCAGCGGAACGGCATTTTTTTACGAGCAGTACTTC. Translation: CASGTAFFYEQYF.

The sample holds a few counts of this clonotype. The genes are TRBV7-9 and TRBJ2-5, with TRBD1 identical over 10 bases. Germline-derived CDR1 and CDR2 are SEHNR and FQNEAQ (reference sequence). This CDR3 has 14 residues. Germline trimming cut 5 bases from V and 4 bases from J; bases unmatched to any gene: 4. Here the CDR3 reads CASSPWTGGETQYF. CDR3 nucleotides: TGTGCCAGCAGCCCTTGGACAGGGGGAGAGACCCAGTACTTC. Full variable domain (rest looked up from reference TRBV7-9 and TRBJ2-5): DTGVSQNPRHKITKRGQNVTFRCDPISEHNRLYWYRQTLGQGPEFLTYFQNEAQLEKSRLLSDRFSAERPKGSFSTLEIQRTEQGDSAMYLCASSPWTGGETQYFGPGTRLLVL.

This clonotype came up many times. The chain uses TRBV6-1 and TRBJ1-5; tentatively, D is TRBD1 (5 bases). Germline V gives CDR1 MNHNS, CDR2 SASEGT. CDR3 length equals 18 residues. V was pared by 2 bases and J by 0 bases, with 17 bases between. The CDR3 spells CASSERPRDLGSNQPQHF. As DNA, the CDR3 is TGTGCCAGCAGTGAAAGGCCCAGGGATCTTGGTAGCAATCAGCCCCAGCATTTT.

A few counts support this clonotype. For the CDR3, the DNA is TGTGCCAGCAGCCAAGATCCAGGGTCCGAGCAGTACTTC. Protein: CASSQDPGSEQYF. This sequence joins TRBV14 and TRBJ2-7; a possible D gene is TRBD1 (5 bases). V gave up 0 bases and J gave up 6 bases, with 9 bases separating them. The CDR3 is 13 amino acids. Germline CDR1 is SGHDN and CDR2 is FVKESK.

In its sample, this clonotype was seen many times. J is TRBJ1-2 and V is TRBV29-1; D is unresolved. Per the germline V gene, CDR1 is SQVTM and CDR2 is ANQGSEA. Trimming stripped 0 bases from V and 13 bases from J, with 18 bases between. CDR3 size: 13 residues. CDR3 loop: CSVEDREGDGSTF. The DNA of the CDR3 is TGCAGCGTTGAAGATCGGGAGGGAGATGGTTCCACCTTC.

This clonotype was counted many times. The gene calls are TRBV29-1 and TRBJ1-1; 9 positions match TRBD1. This CDR3 is built from 12 residues. The germline gives CDR1 SQVTM, CDR2 ANQGSEA. V was clipped by 7 bases and J by 5 bases; unmatched bases: 5. The CDR3 sequence: CSARTGETEAFF. The CDR3, as DNA: TGCAGCGCCCGGACAGGGGAGACTGAAGCTTTCTTT.

This clonotype was seen at least ten times. DNA for the CDR3: TGCAGCGTTGAAGGGGGTGGAGGGAGCACTGAAGCTTTCTTT. It yields the protein CSVEGGGGSTEAFF. This rearrangement joins TRBV29-1 to TRBJ1-1; D ambiguous. The CDR3 contains 14 residues. From germline, CDR1 is SQVTM and CDR2 ANQGSEA. V was pared by 1 base and J by 4 bases, with 13 bases between.

The J gene is TRBJ2-2, the V gene TRBV3-1; D remains unclear. The CDR3 is 14 amino acids. Deletions cut 8 bases from V and 6 bases from J, with 16 bases between. Per germline, CDR1 LGHDT and CDR2 YNNKEL (reference sequence). CDR3: CASAHVGRSGELFF. As DNA, the CDR3 is TGTGCCAGCGCCCACGTAGGCAGGTCCGGGGAGCTGTTTTTT.

This clonotype was seen a few times. The chain couples TRBV4-1 to TRBJ2-7; TRBD2 matches 7 bases. In germline, CDR1 is MGHRA, CDR2 YSYEKL. V lost 0 bases, J lost 0 bases, and 5 bases stayed unmatched. CDR3 length equals 16 residues. CDR3 sequence (DNA): TGCGCCAGCAGCCAAGATCAACTAGCGAGCTCCTACGAGCAGTACTTC. This codes for CASSQDQLASSYEQYF.

This clonotype has ten or more counts. The CDR3 DNA follows: TGTGCCAGCAGCGTAGGTCCGAGCTCCTATAATTCACCCCTCCACTTT. It is translated as CASSVGPSSYNSPLHF. The chain couples TRBV9 to TRBJ1-6; D is ambiguous. The CDR3 is 16 amino acids. The germline V and J ends were trimmed by 0 bases and 0 bases, with 7 bases remaining between them. Germline CDR1 is SGDLS and CDR2 is YYNGEE. Complete variable domain (other parts from reference TRBV9 and TRBJ1-6): DSGVTQTPKHLITATGQRVTLRCSPRSGDLSVYWYQQSLDQGLQFLIQYYNGEERAKGNILERFSAQQFPDLHSELNLSSLELGDSALYFCASSVGPSSYNSPLHFGNGTRLTVT.